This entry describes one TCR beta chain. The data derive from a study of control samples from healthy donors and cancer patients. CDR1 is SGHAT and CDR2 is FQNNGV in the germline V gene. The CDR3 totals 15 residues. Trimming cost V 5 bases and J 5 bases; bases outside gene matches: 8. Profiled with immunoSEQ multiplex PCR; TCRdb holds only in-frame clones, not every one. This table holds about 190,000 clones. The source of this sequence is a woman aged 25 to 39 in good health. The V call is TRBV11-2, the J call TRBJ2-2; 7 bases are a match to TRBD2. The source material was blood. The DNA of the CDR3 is TGTGCCAGCAGCGTAAGGCCCGGGGGGACCGGGGAGCTGTTTTTT. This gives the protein CASSVRPGGTGELFF.